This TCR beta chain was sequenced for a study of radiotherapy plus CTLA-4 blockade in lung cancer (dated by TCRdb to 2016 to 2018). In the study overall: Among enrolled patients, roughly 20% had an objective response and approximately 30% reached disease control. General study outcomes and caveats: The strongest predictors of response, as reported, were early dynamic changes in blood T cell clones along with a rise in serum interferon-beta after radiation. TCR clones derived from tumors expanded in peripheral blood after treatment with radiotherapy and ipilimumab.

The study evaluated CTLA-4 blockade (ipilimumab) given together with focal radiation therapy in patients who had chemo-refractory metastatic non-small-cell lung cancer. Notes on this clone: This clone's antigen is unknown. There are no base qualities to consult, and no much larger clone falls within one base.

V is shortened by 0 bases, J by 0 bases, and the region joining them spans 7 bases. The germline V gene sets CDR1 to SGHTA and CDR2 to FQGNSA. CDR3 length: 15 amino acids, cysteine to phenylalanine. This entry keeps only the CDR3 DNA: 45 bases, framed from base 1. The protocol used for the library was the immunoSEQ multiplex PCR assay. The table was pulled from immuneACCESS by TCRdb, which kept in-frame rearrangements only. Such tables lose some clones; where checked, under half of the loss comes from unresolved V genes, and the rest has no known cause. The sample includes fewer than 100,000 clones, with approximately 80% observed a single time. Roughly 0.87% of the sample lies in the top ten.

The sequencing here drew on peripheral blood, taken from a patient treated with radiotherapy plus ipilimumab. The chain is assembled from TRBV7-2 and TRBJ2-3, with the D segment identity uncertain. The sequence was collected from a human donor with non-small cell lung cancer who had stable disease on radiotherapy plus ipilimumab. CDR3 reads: CASSLASLSTDTQYF. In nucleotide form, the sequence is TGTGCCAGCAGCTTAGCCAGTCTGAGCACAGATACGCAGTATTTT.